Reported below is one T cell receptor beta chain. This specimen comes from a study of follicular helper T cells after annual influenza vaccination. Produced via immunoSEQ multiplex PCR; TCRdb's table is partial and in-frame only. Of 9,000 to 13,000 clones in the sample, 81% were seen once. The time point: 2014-2015 season, pre-vaccination. CDR1 and CDR2 from the germline V gene are SGHRS and YFSETQ. This CDR3 spans 18 amino acids. J was trimmed by 0 bases and V by 4 bases; bases with no gene match: 10. The V gene is TRBV5-1, the J gene TRBJ1-4; 9 nucleotides match TRBD1. The sequence derives from an adult who received the influenza vaccine. The sequencing here drew on CXCR5- memory CD4+ T cells sorted from blood, taken on the day of influenza vaccination. CDR3 amino acids: CASSPAGTGITTNEKLFF. In DNA form, the CDR3 reads TGCGCCAGCAGCCCGGCCGGGACAGGGATCACAACTAATGAAAAACTGTTTTTT.